This T cell receptor (beta chain) is from a study of post-analysis software for immune sequencing data. Study at large: Relapsing-remitting, secondary progressive and progressive-relapsing forms of multiple sclerosis all featured among disease courses. Whole-study results and caveats: Those samples that were prepared in the same batch co-clustered strongly by F measure. TRBV5-6, TRBV5-1 and TRBV20-1 belonged to a set of roughly five TRBV segments that were more frequent in patients than controls. Multiple sclerosis was associated with a significant reduction in normalized Chao1 diversity relative to controls.

J lost 4 bases, V lost 4 bases, and 13 bases had no gene match. Germline CDR1 is SGHVS and CDR2 is FQNEAQ. The length of the CDR3 is 19 residues. Each TCR beta cDNA library carried unique molecular identifiers. Out of 1 to 10 million T cells, 470,000 or so cDNA molecules were generated. One entry per CDR3 protein, called by TCRdb with MiXCR from the PCR reads. The repertoire consists of hundreds of thousands of distinct CDR3 sequences, with around 40% occurring once and the leading ten covering 9% to 13%. Details on this clonotype: What it binds is not known.

This receptor was obtained from a girl between 10 and 17 years old with multiple sclerosis. The genes are TRBV7-8 and TRBJ2-3; 14 bases align to TRBD2. Sequencing was performed on blood. The CDR3 here is CASSSSPGLAGGEADTQYF. CDR3 sequence (DNA): TGTGCCAGCAGCTCTTCTCCAGGACTAGCGGGAGGAGAGGCAGATACGCAGTATTTT. Using reference TRBV7-8 and TRBJ2-3 for the parts outside the CDR3, the full variable domain is GAGVSQSPRYKVAKRGQDVALRCDPISGHVSLFWYQQALGQGPEFLTYFQNEAQLDKSGLPSDRFFAERPEGSVSTLKIQRTQQEDSAVYLCASSSSPGLAGGEADTQYFGPGTRLTVL.